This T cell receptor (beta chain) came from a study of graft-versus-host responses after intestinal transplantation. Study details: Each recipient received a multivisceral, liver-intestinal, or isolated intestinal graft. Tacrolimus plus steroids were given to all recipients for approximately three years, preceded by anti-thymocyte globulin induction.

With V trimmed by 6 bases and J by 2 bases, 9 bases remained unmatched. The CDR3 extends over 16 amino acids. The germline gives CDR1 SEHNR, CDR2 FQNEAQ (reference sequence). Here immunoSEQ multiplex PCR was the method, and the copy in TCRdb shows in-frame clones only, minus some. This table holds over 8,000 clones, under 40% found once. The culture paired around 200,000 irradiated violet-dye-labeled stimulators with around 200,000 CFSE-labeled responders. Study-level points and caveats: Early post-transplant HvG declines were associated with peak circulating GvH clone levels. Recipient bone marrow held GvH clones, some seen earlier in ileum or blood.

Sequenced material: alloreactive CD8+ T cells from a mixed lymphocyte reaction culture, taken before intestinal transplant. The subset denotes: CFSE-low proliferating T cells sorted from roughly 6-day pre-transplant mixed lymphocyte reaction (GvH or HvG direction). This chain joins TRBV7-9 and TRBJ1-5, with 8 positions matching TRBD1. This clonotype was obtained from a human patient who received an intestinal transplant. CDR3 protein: CASSSGQGGRNQPQHF. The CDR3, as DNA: TGTGCCAGCAGTTCTGGACAGGGTGGGCGCAATCAGCCCCAGCATTTT.